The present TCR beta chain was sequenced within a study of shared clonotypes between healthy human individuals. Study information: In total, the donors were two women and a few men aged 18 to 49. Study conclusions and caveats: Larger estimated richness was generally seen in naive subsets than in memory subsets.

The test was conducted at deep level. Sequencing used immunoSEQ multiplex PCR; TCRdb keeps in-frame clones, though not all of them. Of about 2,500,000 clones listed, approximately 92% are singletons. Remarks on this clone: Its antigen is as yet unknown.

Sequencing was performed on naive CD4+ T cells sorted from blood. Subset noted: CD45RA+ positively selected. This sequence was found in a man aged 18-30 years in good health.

DNA of the CDR3: TGTGCCAGCAGGATACAGGGAGCAGCCGGGGAGCTGTTTTTT. Amino acid sequence: CASRIQGAAGELFF. The chain carries TRBV6-6 and TRBJ2-2; perhaps TRBD1 as D (6 bases). V lost 6 bases and J lost 6, with 14 bases in between. This CDR3 has 14 amino acids. From germline, CDR1 is MNHNY and CDR2 SVGAGI (reference sequence).